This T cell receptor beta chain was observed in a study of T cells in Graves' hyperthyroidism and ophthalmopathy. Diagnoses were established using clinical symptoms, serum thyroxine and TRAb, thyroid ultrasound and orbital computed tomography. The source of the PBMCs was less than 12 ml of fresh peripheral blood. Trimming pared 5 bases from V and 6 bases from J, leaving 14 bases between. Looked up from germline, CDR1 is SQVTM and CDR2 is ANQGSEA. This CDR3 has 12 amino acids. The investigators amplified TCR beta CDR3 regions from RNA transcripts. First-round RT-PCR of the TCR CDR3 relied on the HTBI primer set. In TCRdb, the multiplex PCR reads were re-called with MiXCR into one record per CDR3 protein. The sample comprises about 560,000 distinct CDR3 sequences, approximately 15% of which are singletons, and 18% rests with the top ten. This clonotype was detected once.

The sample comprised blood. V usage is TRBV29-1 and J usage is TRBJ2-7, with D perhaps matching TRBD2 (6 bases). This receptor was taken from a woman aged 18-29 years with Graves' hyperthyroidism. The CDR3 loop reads CSVCLTGAEQYF. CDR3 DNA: TGCAGCGTTTGCCTAACGGGAGCCGAGCAGTACTTC.